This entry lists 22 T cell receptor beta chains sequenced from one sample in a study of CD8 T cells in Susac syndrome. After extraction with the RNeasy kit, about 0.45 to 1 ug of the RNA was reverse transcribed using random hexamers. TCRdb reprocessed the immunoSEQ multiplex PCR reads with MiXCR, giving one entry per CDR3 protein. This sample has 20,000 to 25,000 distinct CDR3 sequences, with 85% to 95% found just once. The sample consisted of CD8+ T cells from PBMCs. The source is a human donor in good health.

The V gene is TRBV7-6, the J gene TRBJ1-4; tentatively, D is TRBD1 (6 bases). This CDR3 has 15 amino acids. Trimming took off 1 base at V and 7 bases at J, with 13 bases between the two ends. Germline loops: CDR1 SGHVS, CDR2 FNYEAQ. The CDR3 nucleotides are TGTGCCAGCAGCTTAGAGGTGGGGGGGCGTGAAAAACTGTTTTTT. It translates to CASSLEVGGREKLFF.

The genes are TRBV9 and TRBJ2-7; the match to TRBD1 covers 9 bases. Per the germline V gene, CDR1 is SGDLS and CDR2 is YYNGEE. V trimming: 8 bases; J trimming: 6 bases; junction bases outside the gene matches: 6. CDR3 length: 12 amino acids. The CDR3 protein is CASSGQGFEQYF. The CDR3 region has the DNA TGTGCCAGTTCGGGACAGGGCTTCGAGCAGTACTTC.

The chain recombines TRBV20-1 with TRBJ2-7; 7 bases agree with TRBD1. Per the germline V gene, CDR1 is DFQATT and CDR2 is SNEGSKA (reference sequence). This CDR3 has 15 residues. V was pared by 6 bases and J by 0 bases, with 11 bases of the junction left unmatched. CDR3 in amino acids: CSAPGPEGASYEQYF. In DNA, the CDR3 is TGCAGTGCCCCTGGGCCCGAGGGGGCCTCCTACGAGCAGTACTTC.

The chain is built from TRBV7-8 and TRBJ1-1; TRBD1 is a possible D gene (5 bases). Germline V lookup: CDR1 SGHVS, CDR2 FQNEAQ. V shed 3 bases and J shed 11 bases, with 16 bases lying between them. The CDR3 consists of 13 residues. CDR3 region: CASSFEAGGNAFF. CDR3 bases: TGTGCCAGCAGCTTCGAGGCGGGGGGGAACGCTTTCTTT.

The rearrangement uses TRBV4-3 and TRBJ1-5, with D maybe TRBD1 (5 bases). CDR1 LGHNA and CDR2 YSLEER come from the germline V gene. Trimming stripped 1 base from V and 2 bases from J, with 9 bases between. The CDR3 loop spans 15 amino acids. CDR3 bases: TGCGCCAGCAGCCAAGCCCGAGGGGGCAATCAGCCCCAGCATTTT. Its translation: CASSQARGGNQPQHF.

In DNA form, the CDR3 reads TGTGCCAGCAGTGTCCGGGGCGGTAGTAATGAGCAGTTCTTC. Translated, it gives CASSVRGGSNEQFF. The chain is built from TRBV25-1 and TRBJ2-1; D may correspond to TRBD1 or TRBD2 (5 bases each). The CDR3 totals 14 residues. V was clipped by 4 bases and J by 7 bases, with 14 bases between them. Germline loops: CDR1 MGHDK, CDR2 SYGVNS.

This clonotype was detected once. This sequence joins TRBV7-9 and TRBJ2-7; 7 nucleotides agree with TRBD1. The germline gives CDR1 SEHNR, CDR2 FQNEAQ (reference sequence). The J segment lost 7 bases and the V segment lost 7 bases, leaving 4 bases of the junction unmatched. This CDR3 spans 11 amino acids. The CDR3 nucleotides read TGTGCCAGCACCCCGGACAGGGAGCAGTACTTC. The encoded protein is CASTPDREQYF.

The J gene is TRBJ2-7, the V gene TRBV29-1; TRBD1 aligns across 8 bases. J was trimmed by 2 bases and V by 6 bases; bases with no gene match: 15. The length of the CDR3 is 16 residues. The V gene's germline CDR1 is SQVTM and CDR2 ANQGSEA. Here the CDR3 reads CSVLLDRGQNPYEQYF. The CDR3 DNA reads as TGCAGCGTCCTTCTCGACAGGGGCCAAAATCCCTACGAGCAGTACTTC.

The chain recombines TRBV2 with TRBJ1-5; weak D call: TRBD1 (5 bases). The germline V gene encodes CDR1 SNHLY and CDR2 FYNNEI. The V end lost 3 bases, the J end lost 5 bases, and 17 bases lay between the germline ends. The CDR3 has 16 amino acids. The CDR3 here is CASSDGDSLQDQPQHF. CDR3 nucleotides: TGTGCCAGCAGTGATGGAGACAGCCTCCAGGATCAGCCCCAGCATTTT. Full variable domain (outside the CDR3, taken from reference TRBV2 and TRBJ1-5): EPEVTQTPSHQVTQMGQEVILRCVPISNHLYFYWYRQILGQKVEFLVSFYNNEISEKSEIFDDQFSVERPDGSNFTLKIRSTKLEDSAMYFCASSDGDSLQDQPQHFGDGTRLSIL.

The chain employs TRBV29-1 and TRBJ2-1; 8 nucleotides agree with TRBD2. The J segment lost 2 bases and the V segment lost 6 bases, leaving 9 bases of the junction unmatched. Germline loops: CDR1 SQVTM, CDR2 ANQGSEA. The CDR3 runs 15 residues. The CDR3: CSVLASGGAYNEQFF. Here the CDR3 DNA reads TGCAGCGTCCTTGCGAGCGGGGGAGCCTACAATGAGCAGTTCTTC.

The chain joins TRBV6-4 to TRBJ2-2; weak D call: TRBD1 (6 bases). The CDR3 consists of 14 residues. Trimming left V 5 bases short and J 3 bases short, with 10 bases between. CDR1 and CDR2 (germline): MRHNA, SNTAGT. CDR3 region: CASSSQGDTGELFF. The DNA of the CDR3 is TGTGCCAGCAGTTCACAGGGAGACACCGGGGAGCTGTTTTTT.

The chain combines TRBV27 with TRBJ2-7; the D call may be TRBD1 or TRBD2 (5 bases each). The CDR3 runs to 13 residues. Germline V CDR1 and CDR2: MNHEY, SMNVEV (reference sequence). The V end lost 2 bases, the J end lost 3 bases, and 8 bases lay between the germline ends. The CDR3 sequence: CASSLRDGYEQYF. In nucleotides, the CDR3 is TGTGCCAGCAGTTTACGGGACGGCTACGAGCAGTACTTC.

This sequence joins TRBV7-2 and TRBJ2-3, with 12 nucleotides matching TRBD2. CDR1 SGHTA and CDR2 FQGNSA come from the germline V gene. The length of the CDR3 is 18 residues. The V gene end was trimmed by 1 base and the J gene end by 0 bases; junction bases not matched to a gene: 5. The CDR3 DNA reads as TGTGCCAGCAGCTTAGTCCTAGCGGGGGGGCCTAGCACAGATACGCAGTATTTT. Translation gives CASSLVLAGGPSTDTQYF.

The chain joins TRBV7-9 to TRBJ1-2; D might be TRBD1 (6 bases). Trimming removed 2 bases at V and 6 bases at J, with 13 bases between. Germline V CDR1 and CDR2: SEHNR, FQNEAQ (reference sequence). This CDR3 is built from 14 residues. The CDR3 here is CASSLSRGQNGYTF. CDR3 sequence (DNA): TGTGCCAGCAGCTTAAGCAGGGGACAAAATGGCTACACCTTC.

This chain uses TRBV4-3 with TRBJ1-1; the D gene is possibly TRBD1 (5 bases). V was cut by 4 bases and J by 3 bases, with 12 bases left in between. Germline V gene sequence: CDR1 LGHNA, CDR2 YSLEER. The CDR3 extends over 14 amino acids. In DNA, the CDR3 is TGCGCCAGCAGCCTGGGGCAAACGGACACTGAAGCTTTCTTT. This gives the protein CASSLGQTDTEAFF.

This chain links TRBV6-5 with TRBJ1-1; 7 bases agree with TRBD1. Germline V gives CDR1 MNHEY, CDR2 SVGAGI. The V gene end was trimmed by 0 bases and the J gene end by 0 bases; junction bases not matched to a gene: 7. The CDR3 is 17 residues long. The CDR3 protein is CASSYSARQGLNTEAFF. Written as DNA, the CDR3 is TGTGCCAGCAGTTACTCGGCTCGACAGGGATTGAACACTGAAGCTTTCTTT.

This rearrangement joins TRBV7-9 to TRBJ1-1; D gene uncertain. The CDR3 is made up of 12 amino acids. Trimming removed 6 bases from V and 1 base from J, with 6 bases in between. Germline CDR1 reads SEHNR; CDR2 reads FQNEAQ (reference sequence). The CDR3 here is CASRFSNTEAFF. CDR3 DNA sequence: TGTGCCAGCAGGTTCTCGAACACTGAAGCTTTCTTT. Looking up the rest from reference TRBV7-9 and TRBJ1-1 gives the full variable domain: DTGVSQNPRHKITKRGQNVTFRCDPISEHNRLYWYRQTLGQGPEFLTYFQNEAQLEKSRLLSDRFSAERPKGSFSTLEIQRTEQGDSAMYLCASRFSNTEAFFGQGTRLTVV.

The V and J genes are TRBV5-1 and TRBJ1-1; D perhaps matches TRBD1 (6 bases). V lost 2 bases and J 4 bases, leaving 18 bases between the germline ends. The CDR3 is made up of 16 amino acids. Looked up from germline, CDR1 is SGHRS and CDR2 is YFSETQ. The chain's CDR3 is CASSFGLGADPTEAFF. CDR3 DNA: TGCGCCAGCAGCTTCGGGTTGGGGGCGGACCCCACTGAAGCTTTCTTT. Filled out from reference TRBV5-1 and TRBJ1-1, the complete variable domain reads KAGVTQTPRYLIKTRGQQVTLSCSPISGHRSVSWYQQTPGQGLQFLFEYFSETQRNKGNFPGRFSGRQFSNSRSEMNVSTLELGDSALYLCASSFGLGADPTEAFFGQGTRLTVV.

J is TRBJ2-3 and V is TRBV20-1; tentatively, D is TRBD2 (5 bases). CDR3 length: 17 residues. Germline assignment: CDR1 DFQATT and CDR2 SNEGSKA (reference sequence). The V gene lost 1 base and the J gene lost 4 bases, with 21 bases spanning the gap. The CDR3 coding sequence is TGCAGTGCTAGAGGTAGAGTAGAAGGGATGAGGGCAGATACGCAGTATTTT. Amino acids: CSARGRVEGMRADTQYF.

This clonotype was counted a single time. CDR3 sequence (DNA): TGTGCCAGTAGTACCTTTTCGGACTTATCCTACGAGCAGTACTTC. Translation gives CASSTFSDLSYEQYF. The gene calls are TRBV19 and TRBJ2-7, with D possibly being TRBD2 (5 bases). CDR3 length equals 15 residues. Per germline, CDR1 LNHDA and CDR2 SQIVND (reference sequence). Trimming pared 4 bases from V and 1 base from J, leaving 14 bases between.

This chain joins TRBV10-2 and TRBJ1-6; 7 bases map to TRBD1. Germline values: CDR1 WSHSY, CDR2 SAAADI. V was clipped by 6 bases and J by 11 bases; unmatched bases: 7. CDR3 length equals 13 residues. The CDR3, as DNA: TGCGCCAGCAGATCGACAGGGTACGCACCCCTCCACTTT. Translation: CASRSTGYAPLHF.

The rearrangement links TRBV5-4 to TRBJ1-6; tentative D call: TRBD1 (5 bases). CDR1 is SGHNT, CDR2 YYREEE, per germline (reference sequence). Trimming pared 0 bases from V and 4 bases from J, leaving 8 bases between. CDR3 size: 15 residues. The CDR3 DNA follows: TGTGCCAGCAGCTTGGGGGACGCTTATAATTCACCCCTCCACTTT. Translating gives CASSLGDAYNSPLHF.